These 27 T cell receptor beta chains share one sample of origin, sequenced in a study of control samples from healthy donors and cancer patients. Generated by immunoSEQ multiplex PCR, the TCRdb table keeps only in-frame clones and is missing some. The repertoire holds 60,000 to 75,000 clones, around 82% seen once, with 25% to 35% in the top ten. Sample: blood. Source of these receptors: a man aged 50-59 years in good health.

The chain is built from TRBV9 and TRBJ1-2, with 7 bases aligning to TRBD1. CDR3 length: 14 amino acids. The germline V gene has CDR1 SGDLS and CDR2 YYNGEE. The V gene end was trimmed by 4 bases and the J gene end by 5 bases; junction bases not matched to a gene: 8. The CDR3 DNA reads as TGTGCCAGCAGCCCAACGACAGGGAGGTATGGCTACACCTTC. Protein sequence: CASSPTTGRYGYTF.

The V call is TRBV28, the J call TRBJ2-3; D may be TRBD1 (6 bases). Germline-derived CDR1 and CDR2 are MDHEN and SYDVKM. The CDR3 has 15 residues. The ends were cut back, 5 bases at V and 6 bases at J, with 18 bases in the middle. As DNA, the CDR3 is TGTGCCAGCAGTCTCCTACTAGGGGGTGGTGATACGCAGTATTTT. It encodes CASSLLLGGGDTQYF.

This clone came up a few times. This rearrangement joins TRBV7-9 to TRBJ2-7; 9 positions match TRBD1. CDR1 is SEHNR and CDR2 is FQNEAQ in the germline V gene (reference sequence). The V gene end was trimmed by 5 bases and the J gene end by 3 bases; junction bases not matched to a gene: 11. This CDR3 has 16 amino acids. CDR3 protein: CASSRQTGGYSYEQYF. In nucleotides, the CDR3 is TGTGCCAGCAGCCGGCAAACAGGGGGCTATAGCTACGAGCAGTACTTC.

The chain carries TRBV11-3 and TRBJ2-5; 12 bases fit TRBD1. V shed 7 bases and J 4 bases; nucleotides not matched to a gene: 10. In germline, CDR1 is SGHNT, CDR2 YENEEA. This CDR3 has 16 amino acids. The CDR3 bases are TGTGCCAGCAATCCTCAGGGGACAGGGGGCCGAGAGACCCAGTACTTC. Its protein is CASNPQGTGGRETQYF.

The rearrangement links TRBV10-3 to TRBJ1-2; D call uncertain. CDR1 is ENHRY, CDR2 SYGVKD, per germline. This CDR3 has 12 amino acids. V gave up 8 bases and J gave up 7 bases, with 14 bases separating them. CDR3 bases: TGTGCCATCGGAGTCCAATCCTCTGGCTACACCTTC. The encoded protein is CAIGVQSSGYTF.

This chain joins TRBV6-2 or TRBV6-3 and TRBJ1-5; TRBD1 is a possible D gene (6 bases). The V gene lost 2 bases and the J gene lost 1 base, with 12 bases spanning the gap. The CDR3 loop spans 16 amino acids. From germline, CDR1 is MNHEY and CDR2 SVGEGT. The CDR3 DNA follows: TGTGCCAGCAGTTACCTGGGGGCACTGAGCAATCAGCCCCAGCATTTT. This translates into CASSYLGALSNQPQHF.

The rearrangement links TRBV9 to TRBJ2-7; 7 bases align to TRBD2. The J segment lost 0 bases and the V segment lost 4 bases, leaving 4 bases of the junction unmatched. The CDR3 extends over 14 amino acids. From germline, CDR1 is SGDLS and CDR2 YYNGEE. CDR3 sequence: CASSTRDYSYEQYF. The CDR3 DNA follows: TGTGCCAGCAGCACAAGGGACTACTCCTACGAGCAGTACTTC.

The chain combines TRBV11-3 with TRBJ1-2, with a possible D match to TRBD1 (5 bases). V lost 3 bases and J 2 bases, leaving 10 bases between the germline ends. This CDR3 comprises 14 residues. Germline values: CDR1 SGHNT, CDR2 YENEEA. CDR3 in amino acids: CASSFFAGNYGYTF. CDR3 bases: TGTGCCAGCAGCTTCTTCGCAGGGAACTATGGCTACACCTTC.

This chain links TRBV6-5 with TRBJ2-7; 7 nucleotides match TRBD1. J lost 3 bases, V lost 6 bases, and 2 bases had no gene match. This CDR3 is built from 12 residues. Germline values: CDR1 MNHEY, CDR2 SVGAGI. CDR3 DNA: TGTGCCAGCAGCCGACAGGGCTACGAGCAGTACTTC. Protein product: CASSRQGYEQYF.

The chain carries TRBV2 and TRBJ1-4; D gene unclear. Per the germline V gene, CDR1 is SNHLY and CDR2 is FYNNEI. Trimming removed 9 bases from V and 0 bases from J, with 14 bases in between. The CDR3 length is 15 residues. This CDR3 is CASRTETATNEKLFF. In DNA form, the CDR3 reads TGTGCCAGTCGGACGGAGACTGCAACTAATGAAAAACTGTTTTTT.

J is TRBJ2-1 and V is TRBV13; D call uncertain. The CDR3 consists of 11 residues. CDR1 is PRHDT, CDR2 FYEKMQ, per germline (reference sequence). V lost 3 bases, J lost 10 bases, and 7 bases lay in between. The CDR3 loop is CASSFRSEQFF. CDR3 DNA sequence: TGTGCCAGCAGCTTTCGGTCGGAGCAGTTCTTC.

The chain uses TRBV5-4 and TRBJ2-7; TRBD2 aligns across 7 bases. CDR3 length: 14 residues. Trimming at V came to 4 bases and at J to 2 bases, leaving 6 bases not matched to a gene. Looked up from germline, CDR1 is SGHNT and CDR2 is YYREEE (reference sequence). CDR3 loop: CASSTRDYPYEQYF. CDR3 bases: TGTGCCAGCAGCACCCGGGACTACCCCTACGAGCAGTACTTC.

This chain links TRBV7-2 with TRBJ2-7; 7 nucleotides match TRBD2. Losses at the gene ends were 7 bases for V and 2 bases for J; bases not matched to a gene: 5. Germline loops: CDR1 SGHTA, CDR2 FQGNSA. The CDR3 runs 13 residues. In nucleotides, the CDR3 is TGTGCCAGCATGCCGCGGGGGACCTACGAGCAGTACTTC. Protein sequence: CASMPRGTYEQYF. Complete variable domain (other parts from reference TRBV7-2 and TRBJ2-7): GAGVSQSPSNKVTEKGKDVELRCDPISGHTALYWYRQSLGQGLEFLIYFQGNSAPDKSGLPSDRFSAERTGGSVSTLTIQRTQQEDSAVYLCASMPRGTYEQYFGPGTRLTVT.

The genes are TRBV4-2 and TRBJ2-1, with 9 bases lining up with TRBD2. The CDR3 is 14 residues long. The V segment lost 1 base and the J segment 8 bases; nucleotides outside the gene matches: 3. Germline CDR1 and CDR2: LGHNA and YNFKEQ. CDR3 bases: TGTGCCAGCAGCCAAGGACCTAGCGGGGATGAGCAGTTCTTC. Its protein product is CASSQGPSGDEQFF.

This rearrangement joins TRBV6-4 to TRBJ1-1; unclear D gene. V was shortened by 0 bases and J by 12 bases, with 11 bases between the two germline ends. Germline CDR1 reads MRHNA; CDR2 reads SNTAGT. CDR3 length equals 12 residues. Here the CDR3 DNA reads TGTGCCAGCAGTGACTCTCGTAGGAGGACTTTCTTT. Translated: CASSDSRRRTFF.

Only a few counts were recorded for this clone. The V call is TRBV15, the J call TRBJ1-1; TRBD1 might be the D (5 bases). The CDR3 totals 16 residues. V lost 1 base and J lost 5, with 17 bases in between. Germline values: CDR1 LNHNV, CDR2 YYDKDF (reference sequence). The CDR3 region is CATSRAVGARGTEAFF. DNA for the CDR3: TGTGCCACCAGCAGAGCCGTAGGGGCGCGTGGAACTGAAGCTTTCTTT.

J is TRBJ1-3 and V is TRBV28, with D possibly being TRBD1 (6 bases). Between the trimmed V and J ends, which lost 4 bases and 2 bases, there was a span of 21 bases. The CDR3 spans 18 residues. The germline V gene encodes CDR1 MDHEN and CDR2 SYDVKM. This CDR3 is CASSSLYRDTRPGNTIYF. The CDR3 DNA reads TGTGCCAGCAGTTCTCTATACCGGGACACCCGGCCTGGAAACACCATATATTTT.

V gene TRBV27 combines with J gene TRBJ1-2, with D possibly TRBD1 on 5 matching bases. The CDR3 has 14 residues. Germline assignment: CDR1 MNHEY and CDR2 SMNVEV (reference sequence). V was cut by 6 bases and J by 0 bases, with 11 bases left in between. The CDR3 sequence is CASRGRTSNYGYTF. Here the CDR3 DNA reads TGTGCCAGCAGGGGACGGACCTCTAACTATGGCTACACCTTC.

The chain couples TRBV27 to TRBJ1-4, with a tentative D call TRBD1 (5 bases). The CDR3 has 14 residues. Germline V gives CDR1 MNHEY, CDR2 SMNVEV (reference sequence). With 6 bases removed from V and 8 bases from J, the gap between germline ends came to 16 bases. CDR3 sequence: CASRGGAGDEKLFF. The CDR3 bases are TGTGCCAGCAGGGGGGGTGCGGGGGACGAAAAACTGTTTTTT.

The DNA of the CDR3 is TGTGCCAGCTCTTCAGGGACGGATCTTAATGAAAAACTGTTTTTT. Translated, it gives CASSSGTDLNEKLFF. The chain uses TRBV18 and TRBJ1-4, with D possibly matching TRBD1 (5 bases). The CDR3 runs 15 residues. The V gene's germline CDR1 is KGHSH and CDR2 LQKENI. Deletions cut 6 bases from V and 4 bases from J, with 15 bases between.

The chain links TRBV7-3 to TRBJ1-5, with D perhaps matching TRBD1 (6 bases). This CDR3 has 15 residues. Trimming pared 4 bases from V and 2 bases from J, leaving 12 bases between. The germline V gene encodes CDR1 SGHTA and CDR2 FQGTGA. CDR3 in amino acids: CASSSTGPGNQPQHF. The CDR3 DNA is TGTGCCAGCAGCTCGACAGGCCCAGGCAATCAGCCCCAGCATTTT.

The chain is built from TRBV7-9 and TRBJ2-3, with 8 bases lining up with TRBD2. J gave up 0 bases and V 3 bases, and 5 bases lay outside the gene matches. Looked up from germline, CDR1 is SEHNR and CDR2 is FQNEAQ (reference sequence). This CDR3 is 16 amino acids long. For the CDR3, the DNA is TGTGCCAGCAGCTTTAGCGGGGCGTCTAGCACAGATACGCAGTATTTT. Translated: CASSFSGASSTDTQYF.

The chain is built from TRBV30 and TRBJ1-1; TRBD1 matches at 7 bases. The CDR3 contains 12 residues. Germline V gives CDR1 GTSNPN, CDR2 SVGIG (reference sequence). Losses at the gene ends were 4 bases for V and 10 bases for J; bases not matched to a gene: 9. The CDR3 DNA sequence: TGTGCCTGGACCACAGGGGTTCGAAGAGCTTTCTTT. Its translation: CAWTTGVRRAFF.

The V and J genes are TRBV19 and TRBJ2-1; 9 bases match TRBD1. V dropped 6 bases and J dropped 2; count of bases not matched to a gene: 8. The CDR3 covers 16 residues. Per germline, CDR1 LNHDA and CDR2 SQIVND (reference sequence). The CDR3 DNA reads TGTGCCAGTAGAAACCGACGGGACAGGGCCTACAATGAGCAGTTCTTC. It encodes CASRNRRDRAYNEQFF.

In its sample, this clone was seen once. J is TRBJ2-5 and V is TRBV6-2 or TRBV6-3; D not resolved. Trimming left V 3 bases short and J 7 bases short, with 6 bases between. This CDR3 is built from 11 residues. The germline gives CDR1 MNHEY, CDR2 SVGEGT. CDR3 amino acids: CASSYGPTQYF. CDR3 bases: TGTGCCAGCAGTTATGGACCGACCCAGTACTTC.

The rearrangement joins TRBV25-1 to TRBJ1-1; TRBD1 is a possible D gene (5 bases). The length of the CDR3 is 14 residues. Trimming left V 3 bases short and J 7 bases short, with 15 bases between. Germline CDR1 reads MGHDK; CDR2 reads SYGVNS. The CDR3 is CASSENQGLNEAFF. In nucleotides, the CDR3 is TGTGCCAGCAGTGAGAACCAGGGCCTTAATGAAGCTTTCTTT.

The rearrangement links TRBV6-5 to TRBJ1-1; D is uncertain. The CDR3 totals 11 residues. Germline loops: CDR1 MNHEY, CDR2 SVGAGI. Trimming pared 7 bases from V and 1 base from J, leaving 4 bases between. Written as DNA, the CDR3 is TGTGCCAGCACGGGGAACACTGAAGCTTTCTTT. Its translation: CASTGNTEAFF.